The 29 T cell receptor beta chains presented below share a single source sample, sequenced in a study of CD4+ T cells in melanoma. Data came from immunoSEQ multiplex PCR; TCRdb stores just in-frame clones and leaves some out. The data hold 40,000 to 50,000 clones, with 80% to 90% observed a single time. The sample comprised peripheral blood. The source of these receptors is a human donor with melanoma.

V and J are TRBV30 and TRBJ2-3; D uncertain. V gave up 0 bases and J gave up 10 bases, with 11 bases separating them. The CDR3 consists of 12 residues. Germline CDR1 GTSNPN, CDR2 SVGIG (reference sequence). CDR3 region: CAWSVSSPPQYF. In DNA, the CDR3 is TGTGCCTGGAGTGTCAGTTCTCCCCCGCAGTATTTT.

CDR3 DNA sequence: TGTGCCATCAGCCCAGGTGGGGGGGGACCCGATGAGCAGTTCTTC. This translates into CAISPGGGGPDEQFF. This chain uses TRBV10-3 with TRBJ2-1, with 7 bases matching TRBD2. CDR3 length: 15 amino acids. Trimming removed 6 bases from V and 8 bases from J; junction bases left unmatched: 13. CDR1 is ENHRY and CDR2 is SYGVKD in the germline V gene.

The gene calls are TRBV11-3 and TRBJ2-3; 8 nucleotides match TRBD2. The germline gives CDR1 SGHNT, CDR2 YENEEA. The V segment lost 1 base and the J segment 4 bases; nucleotides outside the gene matches: 7. The CDR3 is 16 residues long. The CDR3 DNA reads TGTGCCAGCAGCTTAGTCCCGGGGGGGCGATCAGATACGCAGTATTTT. As protein: CASSLVPGGRSDTQYF.

V is TRBV19 and J is TRBJ1-2; no firm D call. V gave up 7 bases and J gave up 2 bases, with 11 bases separating them. In germline, CDR1 is LNHDA, CDR2 SQIVND (reference sequence). The CDR3 loop spans 13 amino acids. Here the CDR3 DNA reads TGTGCCAGTACCCCGGGTCTGAACTATGGCTACACCTTC. Translating it yields CASTPGLNYGYTF.

This chain connects TRBV14 to TRBJ1-1; D ambiguous. Trimming stripped 5 bases from V and 1 base from J, with 11 bases between. The CDR3 spans 14 residues. Looked up from germline, CDR1 is SGHDN and CDR2 is FVKESK. CDR3 sequence reads: CASSSGFRNTEAFF. CDR3 nucleotides: TGTGCCAGCAGCTCAGGATTCAGGAACACTGAAGCTTTCTTT.

J is TRBJ1-2 and V is TRBV6-5; D may be TRBD1 (6 bases). The CDR3 loop spans 15 amino acids. Per germline, CDR1 MNHEY and CDR2 SVGAGI. V lost 2 bases, J lost 1 base, and 11 bases lay in between. The CDR3 sequence: CASSYQGTFNYGYTF. The DNA for the CDR3 is TGTGCCAGCAGTTACCAGGGGACCTTTAACTATGGCTACACCTTC.

This clone was detected once. The J gene is TRBJ2-1, the V gene TRBV14; TRBD1 might be the D (5 bases). This CDR3 spans 15 amino acids. Trimming shortened V by 0 bases and J by 3 bases, and 9 bases separated the two germline ends. Germline CDR1 reads SGHDN; CDR2 reads FVKESK. The DNA of the CDR3 is TGTGCCAGCAGCCAAGACAGGGTAGTCTACAATGAGCAGTTCTTC. It specifies CASSQDRVVYNEQFF.

The CDR3 DNA is TGCGCCAGCAGCTTGGGTGCACAGGTCCAAGAGACCCAGTACTTC. Encoded protein: CASSLGAQVQETQYF. The chain links TRBV5-1 to TRBJ2-5, with TRBD1 as a possible D gene (5 bases). Deletions cut 0 bases from V and 1 base from J, with 10 bases between. Germline V CDR1 and CDR2: SGHRS, YFSETQ. The CDR3 covers 15 residues.

The V and J genes are TRBV2 and TRBJ1-6; D may be TRBD1 (5 bases). This CDR3 region has 14 residues. V dropped 4 bases and J dropped 8 bases, with 12 bases sitting between them. From germline, CDR1 is SNHLY and CDR2 FYNNEI. The CDR3 DNA is TGTGCCAGCAGTGCGTGGGGGTTGGATTCACCCCTCCACTTT. It codes for CASSAWGLDSPLHF.

The rearrangement joins TRBV2 to TRBJ2-3; 14 bases map to TRBD2. Trimming took 4 bases from V and 7 from J; bases not matched to a gene: 19. Germline CDR1 and CDR2: SNHLY and FYNNEI. CDR3 length: 20 amino acids. CDR3 sequence (DNA): TGTGCCAGCAGTGCTTTAAGGGGCCTCCCGGGACTAGCGGGGGCGAATACGCAGTATTTT. Encoded protein: CASSALRGLPGLAGANTQYF.

V usage is TRBV2 and J usage is TRBJ1-4; 12 bases agree with TRBD1. Trimming cost V 0 bases and J 10 bases; bases outside gene matches: 6. Germline CDR1 and CDR2: SNHLY and FYNNEI. This CDR3 comprises 16 residues. In DNA, the CDR3 is TGTGCCAGCAGTGAAGCATCCGGGACAGGGGGCGGAAAACTGTTTTTT. Translation: CASSEASGTGGGKLFF.

The V call is TRBV4-1, the J call TRBJ1-1; 7 bases agree with TRBD1. The CDR3 runs 14 residues. J was trimmed by 8 bases and V by 0 bases; bases with no gene match: 6. Germline V lookup: CDR1 MGHRA, CDR2 YSYEKL. CDR3 loop: CASSQEVEGAEAFF. The CDR3 nucleotides read TGCGCCAGCAGCCAAGAGGTAGAGGGGGCGGAAGCTTTCTTT.

This clone was observed once. V gene TRBV7-9 combines with J gene TRBJ2-2; D is ambiguous. The CDR3 is 14 amino acids. CDR1 and CDR2 from the germline V gene are SEHNR and FQNEAQ (reference sequence). V gave up 5 bases and J gave up 1 base, with 8 bases separating them. CDR3 in amino acids: CASSKSGNTGELFF. In nucleotides, the CDR3 is TGTGCCAGCAGCAAATCGGGGAACACCGGGGAGCTGTTTTTT. Together with reference TRBV7-9 and TRBJ2-2, the CDR3 gives the full variable domain: DTGVSQNPRHKITKRGQNVTFRCDPISEHNRLYWYRQTLGQGPEFLTYFQNEAQLEKSRLLSDRFSAERPKGSFSTLEIQRTEQGDSAMYLCASSKSGNTGELFFGEGSRLTVL.

This chain links TRBV5-6 with TRBJ1-1; D perhaps matches TRBD1 (5 bases). Trimming took 1 base from V and 3 from J, leaving 13 bases between them. CDR1 is SGHDT and CDR2 is YYEEEE in the germline V gene. The CDR3 length is 15 residues. The CDR3 protein is CASSLRAAGDTEAFF. The CDR3 bases are TGTGCCAGCAGCTTGAGAGCGGCGGGGGACACTGAAGCTTTCTTT.

This chain uses TRBV11-2 with TRBJ2-2; no definite D call. CDR3 length: 17 amino acids. The germline gives CDR1 SGHAT, CDR2 FQNNGV. Trimming stripped 5 bases from V and 3 bases from J, with 19 bases between. CDR3 coding DNA: TGTGCCAGCAGCCAAGACGGATTTACGCTCGACACCGGGGAGCTGTTTTTT. This encodes CASSQDGFTLDTGELFF.

CDR3 bases: TGCAGTGCTATGGGCCAGCACGAGCAGTACTTC. Protein sequence: CSAMGQHEQYF. The rearrangement joins TRBV20-1 to TRBJ2-7; D is uncertain. V was cut by 4 bases and J by 5 bases, with 9 bases left in between. The CDR3 runs to 11 residues. Germline-derived CDR1 and CDR2 are DFQATT and SNEGSKA (reference sequence).

This clone was detected a few times. CDR3 loop: CASSYSGTDSYEQYF. CDR3 nucleotide sequence: TGTGCCAGCAGTTACTCGGGGACAGATTCCTACGAGCAGTACTTC. This chain joins TRBV6-5 and TRBJ2-7; 7 bases agree with TRBD1. Germline loops: CDR1 MNHEY, CDR2 SVGAGI. Trimming at V came to 0 bases and at J to 1 base, leaving 3 bases not matched to a gene. The CDR3 spans 15 residues.

The chain carries TRBV5-1 and TRBJ2-6; tentatively, D is TRBD1 or TRBD2 (5 bases each). CDR1 and CDR2 from the germline V gene are SGHRS and YFSETQ. Between the trimmed V and J ends, which lost 4 bases and 3 bases, there was a span of 8 bases. The CDR3 loop spans 14 amino acids. The CDR3 region is CASSPGGGANVLTF. The CDR3 bases are TGCGCCAGCAGCCCTGGGGGTGGGGCCAACGTCCTGACTTTC. Filled out from reference TRBV5-1 and TRBJ2-6, the complete variable domain reads KAGVTQTPRYLIKTRGQQVTLSCSPISGHRSVSWYQQTPGQGLQFLFEYFSETQRNKGNFPGRFSGRQFSNSRSEMNVSTLELGDSALYLCASSPGGGANVLTFGAGSRLTVL.

The rearrangement links TRBV10-3 to TRBJ2-7; 9 bases match TRBD1. The CDR3 covers 14 residues. CDR1 and CDR2 (germline): ENHRY, SYGVKD. With V trimmed by 2 bases and J by 3 bases, 2 bases remained unmatched. In DNA, the CDR3 is TGTGCCATCAGTGAGGGGACAGGGTTCTACGAGCAGTACTTC. Translated, it gives CAISEGTGFYEQYF.

The gene calls are TRBV5-8 and TRBJ2-2; tentatively, D is TRBD1 (6 bases). The CDR3 is made up of 16 amino acids. The V gene lost 4 bases and the J gene lost 1 base, with 14 bases spanning the gap. Germline-derived CDR1 and CDR2 are SGHTS and YDEGEE. DNA of the CDR3: TGTGCCAGCAGCCCTGACAGGTGGAAGAACACCGGGGAGCTGTTTTTT. Protein: CASSPDRWKNTGELFF.

This rearrangement joins TRBV6-4 to TRBJ1-1; D remains ambiguous. The V and J ends lost 0 bases and 4 bases respectively, with 6 bases between them. In germline, CDR1 is MRHNA, CDR2 SNTAGT. This CDR3 contains 13 residues. This CDR3 reads CASSDSTPTEAFF. Written as DNA, the CDR3 is TGTGCCAGCAGTGACTCGACTCCCACTGAAGCTTTCTTT.

The CDR3 coding sequence is TGTGCCAGCTCACCACCGAGCGGGGGGAACAATGAGCAGTTCTTC. Its translation: CASSPPSGGNNEQFF. The V call is TRBV18, the J call TRBJ2-1; 9 nucleotides match TRBD2. Per the germline V gene, CDR1 is KGHSH and CDR2 is LQKENI. The length of the CDR3 is 15 residues. Trimming took 0 bases from V and 5 from J; bases not matched to a gene: 2. Together with reference TRBV18 and TRBJ2-1, the CDR3 gives the full variable domain: NAGVMQNPRHLVRRRGQEARLRCSPMKGHSHVYWYRQLPEEGLKFMVYLQKENIIDESGMPKERFSAEFPKEGPSILRIQQVVRGDSAAYFCASSPPSGGNNEQFFGPGTRLTVL.

The V and J genes are TRBV5-4 and TRBJ1-2; D is unclear. V lost 9 bases and J 6 bases, leaving 15 bases between the germline ends. Germline assignment: CDR1 SGHNT and CDR2 YYREEE (reference sequence). The CDR3 is 12 amino acids. The CDR3 DNA sequence: TGTGCCACATCCAAGGATGGAAATGGCTACACCTTC. It translates to CATSKDGNGYTF. The full variable domain, its missing parts supplied by reference TRBV5-4 and TRBJ1-2, is ETGVTQSPTHLIKTRGQQVTLRCSSQSGHNTVSWYQQALGQGPQFIFQYYREEENGRGNFPPRFSGLQFPNYSSELNVNALELDDSALYLCATSKDGNGYTFGSGTRLTVV.

The chain joins TRBV10-3 to TRBJ2-3, with TRBD2 matching 9 bases. Germline V gives CDR1 ENHRY, CDR2 SYGVKD. The CDR3 spans 16 residues. Trimming removed 2 bases from V and 1 base from J; junction bases left unmatched: 4. The CDR3 DNA reads as TGTGCCATCAGTGAGAGTAGCGGGGGCCGCACAGATACGCAGTATTTT. This sequence encodes CAISESSGGRTDTQYF.

This clone has a single count. This chain joins TRBV4-3 and TRBJ1-4; no reliable D call. CDR3 length: 15 residues. Trimming took off 0 bases at V and 7 bases at J, with 12 bases between the two ends. The germline gives CDR1 LGHNA, CDR2 YSLEER. The CDR3 protein is CASSQDPTVGEKLFF. Written as DNA, the CDR3 is TGCGCCAGCAGCCAAGACCCCACGGTCGGTGAAAAACTGTTTTTT.

V is TRBV5-1 and J is TRBJ1-1; D may be TRBD1 (6 bases). The CDR3 is made up of 15 amino acids. From germline, CDR1 is SGHRS and CDR2 YFSETQ. V lost 1 base to trimming and J lost 0 bases, with 10 bases between them. The CDR3 nucleotides are TGCGCCAGCAGCTTGCAGACAGGTATGAACACTGAAGCTTTCTTT. Its translation: CASSLQTGMNTEAFF.

The chain uses TRBV6-1 and TRBJ1-1, with D tentatively TRBD1 (5 bases). CDR1 is MNHNS and CDR2 is SASEGT in the germline V gene. Trimming removed 8 bases from V and 1 base from J, with 14 bases in between. The CDR3 runs 14 residues. DNA for the CDR3: TGTGCCAGCCTCTGGGGTCAGGGGAACACTGAAGCTTTCTTT. This codes for CASLWGQGNTEAFF.

V gene TRBV6-1 combines with J gene TRBJ2-1, with TRBD2 matching over 11 bases. The trim removed 5 bases at V and 6 bases at J, leaving 6 bases unmatched. The CDR3 length is 15 residues. Per the germline V gene, CDR1 is MNHNS and CDR2 is SASEGT. The CDR3 DNA is TGTGCCAGCAGTATAGGGACTAGCGGCTTCAATGAGCAGTTCTTC. Amino acid sequence: CASSIGTSGFNEQFF.

The chain is built from TRBV5-1 and TRBJ1-2; D is ambiguous. The CDR3 contains 16 residues. Trimming removed 4 bases from V and 4 bases from J, with 20 bases in between. CDR1 and CDR2 (germline): SGHRS, YFSETQ. The CDR3 nucleotides read TGCGCCAGCAGCCCCCTGGACCATATAAGTCTCTATGGCTACACCTTC. The encoded protein is CASSPLDHISLYGYTF.